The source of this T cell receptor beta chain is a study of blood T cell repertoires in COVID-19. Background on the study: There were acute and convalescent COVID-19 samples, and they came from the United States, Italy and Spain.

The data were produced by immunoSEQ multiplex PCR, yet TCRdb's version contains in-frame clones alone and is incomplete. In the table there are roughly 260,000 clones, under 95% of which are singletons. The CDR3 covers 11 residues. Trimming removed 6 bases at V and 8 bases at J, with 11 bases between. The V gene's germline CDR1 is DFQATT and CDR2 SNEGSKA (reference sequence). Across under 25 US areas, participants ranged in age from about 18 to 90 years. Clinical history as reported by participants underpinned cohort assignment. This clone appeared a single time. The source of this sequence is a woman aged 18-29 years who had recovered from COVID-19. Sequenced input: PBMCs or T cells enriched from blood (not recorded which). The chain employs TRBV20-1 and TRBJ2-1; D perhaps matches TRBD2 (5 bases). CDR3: CSAALGDEQFF. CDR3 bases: TGCAGTGCCGCACTCGGGGATGAGCAGTTCTTC.